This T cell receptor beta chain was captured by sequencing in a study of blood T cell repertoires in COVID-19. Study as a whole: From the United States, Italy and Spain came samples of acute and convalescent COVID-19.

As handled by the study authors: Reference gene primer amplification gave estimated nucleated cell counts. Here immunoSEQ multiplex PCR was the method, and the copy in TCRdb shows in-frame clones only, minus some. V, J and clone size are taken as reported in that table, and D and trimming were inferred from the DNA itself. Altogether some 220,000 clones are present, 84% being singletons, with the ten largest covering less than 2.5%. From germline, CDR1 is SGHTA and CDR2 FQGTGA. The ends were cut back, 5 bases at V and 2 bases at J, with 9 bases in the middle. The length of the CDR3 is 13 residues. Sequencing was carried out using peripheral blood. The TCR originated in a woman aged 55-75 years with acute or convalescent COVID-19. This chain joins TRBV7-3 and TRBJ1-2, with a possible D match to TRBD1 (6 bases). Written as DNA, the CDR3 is TGTGCCAGCAGCCAGGGGCTGAACTATGGCTACACCTTC. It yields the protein CASSQGLNYGYTF.